This TCR beta chain was captured by sequencing in a study of Graves' ophthalmopathy and Graves' hyperthyroidism. The study, taken as a whole, reports: Most expanded clonotypes from thyroid (those above 0.001 frequency) were also found in blood.

The TCR beta CDR3 regions underwent amplification from RNA transcripts. An opening RT-PCR round employed HTBI primers and preceded a second-round multiplex PCR. One entry per CDR3 protein, called by TCRdb with MiXCR from the multiplex PCR reads. The data show roughly 350,000 distinct CDR3 sequences, with 17% seen just once and 2% to 3% held by the top ten. Ophthalmopathy not arising within 18 months of follow-up defined hyperthyroidism as stable. Concerning this clonotype itself: Antigen specificity is unknown.

J gave up 5 bases and V 7 bases, and 11 bases lay outside the gene matches. The CDR3 runs to 15 residues. CDR1 is MNHNS, CDR2 SASEGT, per germline. This clonotype was obtained from an adult woman with stable Graves' hyperthyroidism. The chain has TRBV6-1 and TRBJ2-5; 9 bases map to TRBD1. The source material was peripheral blood. The DNA of the CDR3 is TGTGCCAGCACAAACACGGGACAGGGTAGGGAGACCCAGTACTTC. Translation gives CASTNTGQGRETQYF.